This record looks at one TCR beta chain sequence and its context. What it binds is unknown. The germline V gene encodes CDR1 SEHNR and CDR2 FQNEAQ (reference sequence). This CDR3 contains 14 residues. Trimming took off 5 bases at V and 6 bases at J, with 17 bases between the two ends. These data belong to a study of cytomegalovirus exposure and HLA in healthy donors. Study details: Earlier results showed roughly 120 million unique TCR beta sequences derived from some 190 million T cells.

Whole-study results and caveats: The authors later found most CMV-associated TCR beta chains appeared HLA-restricted. CMV serostatus was the sole immune exposure data available. Researchers reported that a few CMV-associated chains were confirmed in vitro as CMV antigen-specific.

The study ran its PCR with 60 Vbeta and 13 Jbeta primers. Profiling relied on immunoSEQ multiplex PCR, and the TCRdb table lists in-frame clones only, not all of them. The profile shows about 120,000 clones, 74% of them singletons. This clonotype was sampled from a male donor in good health and CMV-seronegative. The chain carries TRBV7-9 and TRBJ2-7, with TRBD1 as a possible D gene (6 bases). Material for sequencing was PBMCs. The CDR3 sequence: CASSPPGRGAEQYF. CDR3 in DNA: TGTGCCAGCAGCCCCCCGGGCAGGGGTGCCGAGCAGTACTTC.